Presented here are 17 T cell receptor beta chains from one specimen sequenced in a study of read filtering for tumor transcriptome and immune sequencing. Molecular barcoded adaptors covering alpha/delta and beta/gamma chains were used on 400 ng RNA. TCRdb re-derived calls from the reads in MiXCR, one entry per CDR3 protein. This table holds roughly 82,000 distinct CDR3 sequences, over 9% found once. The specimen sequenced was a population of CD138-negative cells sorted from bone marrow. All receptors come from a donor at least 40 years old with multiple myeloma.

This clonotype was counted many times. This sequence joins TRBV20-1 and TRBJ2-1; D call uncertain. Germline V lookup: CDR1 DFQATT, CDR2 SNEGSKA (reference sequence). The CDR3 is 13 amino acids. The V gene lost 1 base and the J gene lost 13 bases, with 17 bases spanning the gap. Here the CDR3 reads CSARVATHGEQFF. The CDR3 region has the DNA TGCAGTGCTAGAGTTGCGACTCACGGCGAACAGTTCTTC.

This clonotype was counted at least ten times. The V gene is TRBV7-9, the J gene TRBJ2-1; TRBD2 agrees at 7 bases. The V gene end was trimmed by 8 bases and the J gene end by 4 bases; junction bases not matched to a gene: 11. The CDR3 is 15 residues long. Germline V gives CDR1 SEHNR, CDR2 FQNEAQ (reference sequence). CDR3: CASGSGGRSYNEQFF. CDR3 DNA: TGTGCCAGCGGGTCAGGCGGGAGATCATACAATGAGCAGTTCTTC.

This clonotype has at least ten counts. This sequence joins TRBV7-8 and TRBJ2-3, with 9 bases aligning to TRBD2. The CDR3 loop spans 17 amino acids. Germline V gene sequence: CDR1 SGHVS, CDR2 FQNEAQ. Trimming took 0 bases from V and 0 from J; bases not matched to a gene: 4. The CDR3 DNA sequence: TGTGCCAGCAGCTTAGCAGCTAGCGGGATGAGCACAGATACGCAGTATTTT. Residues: CASSLAASGMSTDTQYF.

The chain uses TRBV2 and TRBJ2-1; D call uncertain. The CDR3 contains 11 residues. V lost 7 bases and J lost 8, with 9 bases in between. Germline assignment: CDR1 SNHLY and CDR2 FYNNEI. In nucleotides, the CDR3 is TGTGCCAGCAAGTATTTCGATGAGCAGTTCTTC. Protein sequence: CASKYFDEQFF.

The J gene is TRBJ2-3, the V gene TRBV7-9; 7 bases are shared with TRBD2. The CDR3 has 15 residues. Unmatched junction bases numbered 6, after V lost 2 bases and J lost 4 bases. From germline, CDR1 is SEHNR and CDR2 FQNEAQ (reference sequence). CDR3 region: CASSLSGMASDTQYF. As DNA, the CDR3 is TGTGCCAGCAGCTTAAGCGGGATGGCATCAGATACGCAGTATTTT.

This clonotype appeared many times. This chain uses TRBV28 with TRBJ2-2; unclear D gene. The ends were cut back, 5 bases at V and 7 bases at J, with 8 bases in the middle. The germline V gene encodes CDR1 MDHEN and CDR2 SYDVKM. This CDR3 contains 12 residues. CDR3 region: CASSIKGGELFF. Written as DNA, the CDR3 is TGTGCCAGCAGTATAAAGGGCGGGGAGCTGTTTTTT.

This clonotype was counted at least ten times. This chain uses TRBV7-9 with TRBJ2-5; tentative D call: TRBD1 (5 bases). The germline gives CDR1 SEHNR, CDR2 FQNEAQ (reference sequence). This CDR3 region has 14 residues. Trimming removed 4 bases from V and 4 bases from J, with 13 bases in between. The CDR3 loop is CASSYQGVRETQYF. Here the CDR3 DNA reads TGTGCCAGCAGCTACCAGGGTGTCCGAGAGACCCAGTACTTC.

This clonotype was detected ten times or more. CDR3 residues: CASSVERGLDSNQPQHF. The CDR3 DNA reads TGTGCCAGCAGTGTTGAAAGGGGCTTGGATAGCAATCAGCCCCAGCATTTT. The J gene is TRBJ1-5, the V gene TRBV2; weak D call: TRBD1 (5 bases). This CDR3 spans 17 amino acids. Trimming left V 4 bases short and J 0 bases short, with 16 bases between. Per germline, CDR1 SNHLY and CDR2 FYNNEI.

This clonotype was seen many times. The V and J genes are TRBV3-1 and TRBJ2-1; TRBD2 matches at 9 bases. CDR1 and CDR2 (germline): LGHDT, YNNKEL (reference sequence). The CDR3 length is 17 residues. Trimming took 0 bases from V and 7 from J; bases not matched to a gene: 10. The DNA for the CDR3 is TGTGCCAGCAGCCAAGATGGGGGCGGGAGGGCCGGGAATGAGCAGTTCTTC. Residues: CASSQDGGGRAGNEQFF.

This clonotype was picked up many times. CDR3 bases: TGTGCCAGCAGTTACTTAAGGGGGAGCTCCTACGAGCAGTACTTC. Protein product: CASSYLRGSSYEQYF. V usage is TRBV6-5 and J usage is TRBJ2-7; D may be TRBD1 (6 bases). Germline V gene data show CDR1 as MNHEY and CDR2 as SVGAGI. The CDR3 has 15 residues. V lost 1 base, J lost 0 bases, and 10 bases lay in between.

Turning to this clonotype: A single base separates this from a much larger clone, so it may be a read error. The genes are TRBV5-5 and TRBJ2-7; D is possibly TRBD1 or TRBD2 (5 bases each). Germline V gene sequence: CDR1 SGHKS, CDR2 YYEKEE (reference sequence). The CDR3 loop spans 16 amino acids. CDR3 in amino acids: CASSLSWGISSYGQYF. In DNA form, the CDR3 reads TGTGCCAGCAGCCTTAGCTGGGGGATTAGCTCCTACGGGCAGTACTTC.

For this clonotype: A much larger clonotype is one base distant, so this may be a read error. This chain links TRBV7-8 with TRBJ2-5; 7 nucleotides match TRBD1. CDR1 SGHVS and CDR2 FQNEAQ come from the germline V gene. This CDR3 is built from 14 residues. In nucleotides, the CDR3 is TGTGTCAGCAGCTTTCGACAGGGACAAGAGACCCAGTACTTC. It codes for CVSSFRQGQETQYF.

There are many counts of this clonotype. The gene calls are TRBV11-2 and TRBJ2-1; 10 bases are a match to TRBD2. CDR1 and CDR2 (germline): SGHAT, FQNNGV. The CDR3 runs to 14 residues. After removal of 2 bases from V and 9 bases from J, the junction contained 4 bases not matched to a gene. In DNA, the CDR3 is TGTGCCAGCAGCTTAAGCGGGAGGGCTTTTGAGCAGTTCTTC. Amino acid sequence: CASSLSGRAFEQFF.

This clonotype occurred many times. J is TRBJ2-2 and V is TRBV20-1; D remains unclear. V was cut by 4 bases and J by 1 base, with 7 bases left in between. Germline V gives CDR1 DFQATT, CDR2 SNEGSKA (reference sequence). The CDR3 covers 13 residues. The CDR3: CSATPLNTGELFF. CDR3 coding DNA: TGCAGTGCTACCCCCCTGAACACCGGGGAGCTGTTTTTT.

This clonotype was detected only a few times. In DNA form, the CDR3 reads TGCAGCGTTGAAGAAGGGCAGGTATTCGGGACCCAGTACTTC. Amino acids: CSVEEGQVFGTQYF. The chain is built from TRBV29-1 and TRBJ2-5; D is ambiguous. The length of the CDR3 is 14 residues. CDR1 is SQVTM, CDR2 ANQGSEA, per germline. V was shortened by 0 bases and J by 7 bases, with 15 bases between the two germline ends. Full variable domain (missing parts from reference TRBV29-1 and TRBJ2-5): SAVISQKPSRDICQRGTSLTIQCQVDSQVTMMFWYRQQPGQSLTLIATANQGSEATYESGFVIDKFPISRPNLTFSTLTVSNMSPEDSSIYLCSVEEGQVFGTQYFGPGTRLLVL.

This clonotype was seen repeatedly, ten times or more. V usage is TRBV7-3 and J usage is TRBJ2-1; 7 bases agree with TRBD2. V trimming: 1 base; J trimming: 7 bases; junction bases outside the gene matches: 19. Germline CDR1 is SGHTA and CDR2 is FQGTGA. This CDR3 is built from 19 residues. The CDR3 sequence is CASSLIGSELRRESNEQFF. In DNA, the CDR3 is TGTGCCAGCAGCTTAATAGGTTCGGAGCTGCGGCGGGAGTCGAATGAGCAGTTCTTC.

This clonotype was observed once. In nucleotides, the CDR3 is TGTGCCAGCAGTGGAGGGACGGGCTATGGCTACACCTTC. Amino acid sequence: CASSGGTGYGYTF. The chain links TRBV2 to TRBJ1-2; D is possibly TRBD1 (5 bases). Trimming stripped 4 bases from V and 4 bases from J, with 10 bases between. The CDR3 is 13 amino acids. Per germline, CDR1 SNHLY and CDR2 FYNNEI.